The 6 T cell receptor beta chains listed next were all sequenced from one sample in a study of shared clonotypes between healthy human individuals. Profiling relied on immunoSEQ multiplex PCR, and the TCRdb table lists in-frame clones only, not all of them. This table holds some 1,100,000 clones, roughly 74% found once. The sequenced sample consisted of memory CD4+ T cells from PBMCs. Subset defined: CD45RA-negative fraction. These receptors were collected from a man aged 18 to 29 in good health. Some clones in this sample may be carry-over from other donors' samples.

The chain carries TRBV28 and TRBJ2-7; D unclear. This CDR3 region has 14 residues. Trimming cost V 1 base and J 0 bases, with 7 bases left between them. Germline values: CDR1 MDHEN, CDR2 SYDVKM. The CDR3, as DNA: TGTGCCAGCAGTTTATTAGGCAACTCCTACGAGCAGTACTTC. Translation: CASSLLGNSYEQYF.

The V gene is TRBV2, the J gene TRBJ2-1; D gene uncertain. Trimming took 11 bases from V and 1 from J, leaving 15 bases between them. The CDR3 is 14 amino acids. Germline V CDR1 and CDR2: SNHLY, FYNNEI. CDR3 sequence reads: CACRWGSSYNEQFF. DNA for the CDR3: TGTGCCTGCCGCTGGGGTAGTTCCTACAATGAGCAGTTCTTC.

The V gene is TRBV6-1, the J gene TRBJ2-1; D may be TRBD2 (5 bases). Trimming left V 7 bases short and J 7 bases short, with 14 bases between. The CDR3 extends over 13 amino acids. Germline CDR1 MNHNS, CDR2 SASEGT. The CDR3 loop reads CASTGRRGNEQFF. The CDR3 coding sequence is TGTGCCAGCACTGGCCGCCGCGGGAATGAGCAGTTCTTC.

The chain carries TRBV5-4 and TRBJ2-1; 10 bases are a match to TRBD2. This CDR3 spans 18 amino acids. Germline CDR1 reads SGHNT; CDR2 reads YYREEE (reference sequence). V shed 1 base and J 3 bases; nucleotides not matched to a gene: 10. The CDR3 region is CASSLSLAGAFVYNEQFF. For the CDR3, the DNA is TGTGCCAGCAGCTTGAGTCTAGCGGGAGCATTCGTCTACAATGAGCAGTTCTTC.

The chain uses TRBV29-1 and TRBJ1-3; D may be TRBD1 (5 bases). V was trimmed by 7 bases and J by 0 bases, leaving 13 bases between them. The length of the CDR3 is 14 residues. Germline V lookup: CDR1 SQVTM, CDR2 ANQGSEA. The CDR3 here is CSAVRDSSGNTIYF. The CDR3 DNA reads TGCAGCGCAGTCCGGGACTCCTCTGGAAACACCATATATTTT.

This CDR3 reads CASSEYILDTNQPQHF. CDR3 sequence (DNA): TGTGCCAGCAGTGAATATATTCTGGACACAAATCAGCCCCAGCATTTT. The rearrangement uses TRBV25-1 and TRBJ1-5; tentative D call: TRBD1 (5 bases). The CDR3 extends over 16 amino acids. V dropped 0 bases and J dropped 4 bases, with 13 bases sitting between them. Germline CDR1 MGHDK, CDR2 SYGVNS.